Following are 16 T cell receptor beta chains from one sample sequenced in a study of blood T cell repertoires in COVID-19. Clones were read by immunoSEQ multiplex PCR, and TCRdb kept only the in-frame ones, dropping some. The table includes more than 250,000 clones, 70% to 90% detected once. Sequencing was performed on peripheral blood. The source of these receptors is a woman aged 25 to 39 who had recovered from COVID-19.

The sample holds a few counts of this clone. V and J are TRBV30 and TRBJ1-2, with 9 bases fitting TRBD1. This CDR3 is 16 amino acids long. Trimming removed 7 bases from V and 2 bases from J; junction bases left unmatched: 14. CDR1 is GTSNPN, CDR2 SVGIG, per germline (reference sequence). The CDR3 DNA sequence: TGTGCCTTATACCGGGACAGGGTCGCCGTAAACTATGGCTACACCTTC. Its protein product is CALYRDRVAVNYGYTF.

This clone showed up just once. V and J are TRBV11-2 and TRBJ2-1; perhaps TRBD2 as D (5 bases). The V gene's germline CDR1 is SGHAT and CDR2 FQNNGV. CDR3 length: 18 amino acids. The V and J ends lost 0 bases and 7 bases respectively, with 22 bases between them. The CDR3: CASSLDRRLANRVNEQFF. As DNA, the CDR3 is TGTGCCAGCAGCTTAGACCGAAGGCTAGCCAACCGGGTTAATGAGCAGTTCTTC. The variable domain in full, completed from reference TRBV11-2 and TRBJ2-1, reads EAGVAQSPRYKIIEKRQSVAFWCNPISGHATLYWYQQILGQGPKLLIQFQNNGVVDDSQLPKDRFSAERLKGVDSTLKIQPAKLEDSAVYLCASSLDRRLANRVNEQFFGPGTRLTVL.

The rearrangement links TRBV2 to TRBJ2-1, with D perhaps TRBD1 (6 bases). Germline V gene data show CDR1 as SNHLY and CDR2 as FYNNEI. The CDR3 is made up of 14 amino acids. V was shortened by 4 bases and J by 5 bases, with 12 bases between the two germline ends. CDR3 amino acids: CASSGPTGNNEQFF. Here the CDR3 DNA reads TGTGCCAGCAGTGGACCAACAGGGAACAATGAGCAGTTCTTC.

The V and J genes are TRBV7-3 and TRBJ2-1; 12 bases are shared with TRBD2. V lost 3 bases and J lost 5; bases outside the gene matches: 2. The CDR3 has 15 amino acids. Per the germline V gene, CDR1 is SGHTA and CDR2 is FQGTGA. The CDR3 nucleotides read TGTGCCAGCAGCTTCCTAGCGGGAGGGAACAATGAGCAGTTCTTC. This encodes CASSFLAGGNNEQFF.

A word on this clone: In the same sample, other DNA sequences code for this CDR3. The chain recombines TRBV3-1 (or the pseudogene TRBV3-2) with TRBJ1-2; D unclear. V dropped 0 bases and J dropped 8 bases, with 13 bases sitting between them. There are 14 residues in the CDR3. In germline, CDR1 is LGHDT, CDR2 YNNKEL (reference sequence). CDR3 residues: CASSQDLAGNGYTF. DNA of the CDR3: TGTGCCAGCAGCCAAGATCTTGCGGGGAACGGCTACACCTTC.

This clone has more than one count but fewer than ten. The V call is TRBV6-5, the J call TRBJ1-1, with D possibly TRBD1 on 6 matching bases. V was clipped by 5 bases and J by 11 bases, with 15 bases between them. Germline V gives CDR1 MNHEY, CDR2 SVGAGI. This CDR3 comprises 12 residues. In DNA form, the CDR3 reads TGTGCCAGCAGTCCCCGGGGGGGGCTGGCTTTCTTT. Its protein is CASSPRGGLAFF.

The chain employs TRBV4-3 and TRBJ2-5, with 9 bases that match TRBD1. The J segment lost 0 bases and the V segment lost 5 bases, leaving 7 bases of the junction unmatched. Per the germline V gene, CDR1 is LGHNA and CDR2 is YSLEER. This CDR3 has 16 residues. Written as DNA, the CDR3 is TGCGCCAGCAGCTCAGGACAGGGGAAGTACCAAGAGACCCAGTACTTC. It is translated as CASSSGQGKYQETQYF.

This chain joins TRBV5-1 and TRBJ2-7; D might be TRBD2 (5 bases). The CDR3 sequence is 14 residues long. V lost 0 bases to trimming and J lost 6 bases, with 13 bases between them. The germline V gene has CDR1 SGHRS and CDR2 YFSETQ. DNA of the CDR3: TGCGCCAGCAGCTTGGAAGGTGAGGGATCCGAGCAGTACTTC. Amino acid sequence: CASSLEGEGSEQYF.

This chain uses TRBV18 with TRBJ2-7; 9 bases line up with TRBD1. This CDR3 contains 17 residues. The V segment lost 1 base and the J segment 3 bases; nucleotides outside the gene matches: 10. Germline lookup yields CDR1 KGHSH and CDR2 LQKENI. The CDR3 nucleotides read TGTGCCAGCTCACCACAAGGACGGGACAGGGATTACTACGAGCAGTACTTC. This encodes CASSPQGRDRDYYEQYF.

Regarding this clone: One junction end does not reproduce the germline sequence, and a read error may be involved. V is TRBV4-1 and J is TRBJ2-3, with TRBD2 as a possible D gene (6 bases). This CDR3 comprises 14 residues. The germline V gene has CDR1 MGHRA and CDR2 YSYEKL. The CDR3 DNA is TGCGCCAGCAGCCAAGATCAAGGTCTGGGACTTCACATTTTT. Amino acid sequence: CASSQDQGLGLHIF.

J is TRBJ2-7 and V is TRBV6-5, with D possibly matching TRBD2 (6 bases). Germline CDR1 and CDR2: MNHEY and SVGAGI. This CDR3 has 14 amino acids. V lost 7 bases to trimming and J lost 0 bases, with 13 bases between them. In nucleotides, the CDR3 is TGTGCCAGCAAGGAAATGGAGGGCTCCTACGAGCAGTACTTC. It yields the protein CASKEMEGSYEQYF.

This clone was counted a few times. This chain uses TRBV2 with TRBJ2-1, with 9 nucleotides matching TRBD2. Unmatched junction bases numbered 10, after V lost 6 bases and J lost 7 bases. The CDR3 spans 15 residues. Germline V gene data show CDR1 as SNHLY and CDR2 as FYNNEI. The CDR3 DNA is TGTGCCAGCAGGTTAGGCCTAGCGGGACAAAATGAGCAGTTCTTC. It is translated as CASRLGLAGQNEQFF.

This chain links TRBV28 with TRBJ2-7; 8 bases map to TRBD2. Per the germline V gene, CDR1 is MDHEN and CDR2 is SYDVKM. The CDR3 runs 16 residues. After removal of 4 bases from V and 4 bases from J, the junction contained 12 bases not matched to a gene. In DNA, the CDR3 is TGTGCCAGCAGTTCCCCGGGTAGCGGGATACATTACGAGCAGTACTTC. Protein product: CASSSPGSGIHYEQYF.

J is TRBJ2-1 and V is TRBV11-3, with 8 bases identical to TRBD1. The ends lost 4 bases at V and 4 bases at J; junction bases unmatched: 6. Per germline, CDR1 SGHNT and CDR2 YENEEA. This CDR3 is 15 amino acids long. This CDR3 reads CASSYRQGIYNEQFF. The CDR3 bases are TGTGCCAGCAGCTATAGACAGGGGATTTACAATGAGCAGTTCTTC.

The sample holds one count of this clone. The gene calls are TRBV11-2 and TRBJ2-5, with 9 bases matching TRBD2. The V gene's germline CDR1 is SGHAT and CDR2 FQNNGV. V lost 6 bases, J lost 4 bases, and 12 bases stayed unmatched. This CDR3 is built from 16 residues. The CDR3 reads CASRLVRGGRGETQYF. The CDR3 region has the DNA TGTGCCAGCAGACTAGTGCGGGGGGGCCGTGGAGAGACCCAGTACTTC.

The chain combines TRBV9 with TRBJ2-3; D might be TRBD1 (6 bases). This CDR3 is built from 13 residues. Deletions cut 4 bases from V and 3 bases from J, with 9 bases between. CDR1 is SGDLS and CDR2 is YYNGEE in the germline V gene. For the CDR3, the DNA is TGTGCCAGCAGCCCCCAGGGGACAGATACGCAGTATTTT. It is translated as CASSPQGTDTQYF.